This T cell receptor beta chain was found in a study of OX40 agonist ivuxolimab in advanced cancers. Looking at the study overall: An agonistic human IgG2 monoclonal antibody against OX40 (CD134) was given.

With regard to this clone: Its specificity is not known.

Trimming cost V 7 bases and J 8 bases, with 16 bases left between them. The CDR3 totals 13 residues. Looked up from germline, CDR1 is MNHEY and CDR2 is SVGAGI. Study observations and caveats: The study found among the lowest clonal expansion in partial responders at 0.1-3.0 mg/kg. The work left the antigen specificity of expanded peripheral T cells undetermined.

The table came from immunoSEQ multiplex PCR; TCRdb's copy has only in-frame clones and leaves some out. This table has about 68,000 clones, 91% appearing once. On cycle 4 day 1 and cycle 7 day 1, as well as at baseline, blood was sampled. The chain carries TRBV6-5 and TRBJ2-3; perhaps TRBD2 as D (6 bases). This sequence was found in an adult with an advanced solid tumor such as melanoma, head and neck, liver or kidney cancer. This sample comprised CD4+ or CD8+ T cells sorted from blood, obtained in a trial of the OX40 agonist ivuxolimab. CDR3 amino acids: CASTFTLGGTQYF. CDR3 DNA: TGTGCCAGCACGTTTACGCTGGGGGGTACGCAGTATTTT.